This is a list of T cell receptor beta chains from one sample in a study of cytomegalovirus exposure and HLA in healthy donors. The repertoire was sequenced with immunoSEQ multiplex PCR; TCRdb's copy has only in-frame clones and lacks some. The sample carries more than 80,000 clones, over 70% recorded once. The source material was PBMCs. The receptors were gathered from a girl aged 2 to 9 in good health and CMV-seropositive. Each CDR3 is given with its conserved first and last residue.

v_call	j_call	cdr3_aa
TRBV18	TRBJ1-4	CASSPRGGDEKLFF
TRBV9	TRBJ1-2	CASSAWGQKDYGYTF
TRBV30	TRBJ2-7	CAWKLQDTRPYEQYF
TRBV7-6	TRBJ2-2	CASSLAVENTGELFF
TRBV30	TRBJ2-7	CASVVAGGPREQYF
TRBV6-6	TRBJ2-1	CASSSSGTFNEQFF
TRBV6-5	TRBJ2-1	CASSADSYNEQFF
TRBV7-9	TRBJ1-3	CASSLSTGYIYF
TRBV4-3	TRBJ2-7	CASSQGIPGTDVPYEQYF
TRBV9	TRBJ2-7	CASSRQGYSYEQYF
TRBV6-5	TRBJ2-7	CASSYGFRGPYEQYF
TRBV4-1	TRBJ1-2	CASRPPMDRGRNGYTF
TRBV29-1	TRBJ1-1	CSVLPGGRNTEAFF
TRBV13	TRBJ2-5	CASSPPGDGAVETQYF
TRBV10-3	TRBJ2-1	CAINVGGTVGEQFF
TRBV29-1	TRBJ2-5	CSVRRRDLLGKTQYF
TRBV25-1	TRBJ2-1	CASYPSGTRGNEQFF
TRBV30	TRBJ2-3	CAWNGGGSLADTQYF
TRBV29-1	TRBJ1-2	CSVPRDREHGYTF
TRBV28	TRBJ2-4	CASSVASALLVLAKNIQYF
TRBV4-3	TRBJ2-3	CASSQDRVTSGRTDTQYF
TRBV4-1	TRBJ1-1	CASSQYDRSTEAFF
TRBV4-3	TRBJ1-2	CASSQDSLTADYGYTF
TRBV5-6	TRBJ2-5	CASSSTSGGFQETQYF
TRBV30	TRBJ2-1	CAWGGNEQFF
TRBV6-1	TRBJ2-7	CASGQTYEQYF
TRBV4-2	TRBJ2-7	CASSQESPAGGYEQYF
TRBV27	TRBJ1-1	CASSMWPINTEAFF
TRBV5-4	TRBJ2-1	CASTRVVGQGNNEQFF
TRBV4-2	TRBJ2-1	CASSYSGLAGPYNEQFF
TRBV6-1	TRBJ1-1	CASRKIPTENTEAFF
TRBV7-2	TRBJ1-4	CASSLAPLTGNSEKLFF
TRBV4-3	TRBJ1-1	CASSQDLKTEAFF
TRBV5-6	TRBJ2-5	CASSSDWHMETQYF
TRBV2	TRBJ2-3	CASSDGGRTTDTQYF
TRBV30	TRBJ1-4	CAWSQPHRGRNEKLFF
TRBV10-3	TRBJ1-1	CAISERRDTEAFF
TRBV6-5	TRBJ2-1	CASSSLAGIIYNEQFF
TRBV27	TRBJ2-2	CASSFDRGWTGELFF
TRBV28	TRBJ2-1	CASSLGGTDTYNEQFF
TRBV5-1	TRBJ1-2	CASSSLDSRYGYTF
TRBV25-1	TRBJ2-2	CASSLLAGGPMNTGELFF
TRBV7-2	TRBJ2-7	CASSFQYEQYF
TRBV19	TRBJ1-1	CASKVQGASNTEAFF
TRBV30	TRBJ2-2	CAWRLITGTGELFF
TRBV4-1	TRBJ1-1	CASNRYPGQGINTEAFF
TRBV10-3	TRBJ1-1	CAIGQMNTEAFF
TRBV6-6	TRBJ2-7	CASTPGTSAYEQYF
TRBV6-7	TRBJ1-1	CASSYPSGNTEAFF
TRBV27	TRBJ1-5	CASSLNGGAAQPQHF
TRBV6-1	TRBJ1-1	CASSESRRSEAFF
TRBV4-2	TRBJ2-1	CASSQDRAGSYNEQFF
TRBV7-2	TRBJ1-4	CASSSQGQGKLFF
TRBV4-3	TRBJ2-3	CASSQEFLIRGGLADTQYF
TRBV18	TRBJ2-1	CASSPPWQRYNEQFF
TRBV18	TRBJ2-1	CASSTWTSGSHNEQFF
TRBV28	TRBJ1-1	CASSLSQGGRAFF